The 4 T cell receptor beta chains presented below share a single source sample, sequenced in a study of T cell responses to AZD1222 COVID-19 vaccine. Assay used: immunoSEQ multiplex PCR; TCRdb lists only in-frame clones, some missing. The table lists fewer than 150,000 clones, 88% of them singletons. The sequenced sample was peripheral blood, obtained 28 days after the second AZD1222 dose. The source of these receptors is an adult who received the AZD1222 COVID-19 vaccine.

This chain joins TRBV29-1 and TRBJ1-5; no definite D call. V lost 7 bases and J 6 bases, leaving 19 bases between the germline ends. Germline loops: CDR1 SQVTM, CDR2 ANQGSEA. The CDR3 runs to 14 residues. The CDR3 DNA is TGCAGCGCCCTGGGTCTGGGGTCGGGTCAGCCCCAGCATTTT. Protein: CSALGLGSGQPQHF.

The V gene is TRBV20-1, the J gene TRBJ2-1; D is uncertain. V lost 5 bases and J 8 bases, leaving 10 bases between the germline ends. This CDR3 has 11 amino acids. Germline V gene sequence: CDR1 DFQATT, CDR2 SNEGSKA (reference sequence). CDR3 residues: CSAGSSHEQFF. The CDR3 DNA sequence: TGCAGTGCTGGCTCCAGCCATGAGCAGTTCTTC.

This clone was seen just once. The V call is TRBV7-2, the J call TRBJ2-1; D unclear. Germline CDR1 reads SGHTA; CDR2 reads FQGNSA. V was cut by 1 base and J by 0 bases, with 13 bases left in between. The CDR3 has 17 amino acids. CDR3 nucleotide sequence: TGTGCCAGCAGCTTAGTTCACAACTCAATCTCCTACAATGAGCAGTTCTTC. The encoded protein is CASSLVHNSISYNEQFF.

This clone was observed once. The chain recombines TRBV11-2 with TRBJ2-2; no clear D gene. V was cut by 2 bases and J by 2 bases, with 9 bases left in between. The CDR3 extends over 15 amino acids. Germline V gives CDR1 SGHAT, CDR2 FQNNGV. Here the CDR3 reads CASSLYSTNTGELFF. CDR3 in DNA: TGTGCCAGCAGCTTATATTCTACCAACACCGGGGAGCTGTTTTTT.